One sample yielded the 25 T cell receptor beta chains listed below, sequenced in a study of blood T cell repertoires in COVID-19. Clones were read by immunoSEQ multiplex PCR, and TCRdb kept only the in-frame ones, dropping some. The profile covers 95,000 to 150,000 clones, with approximately 80% appearing a single time and roughly 4.3% taken by the ten largest. Sequencing input: peripheral blood. Receptors were obtained from a woman between 65 and 79 years old with acute or convalescent COVID-19.

The chain carries TRBV5-4 and TRBJ2-2; the match to TRBD1 covers 8 bases. The trim removed 6 bases at V and 6 bases at J, leaving 7 bases unmatched. CDR1 is SGHNT, CDR2 YYREEE, per germline (reference sequence). The CDR3 length is 14 residues. CDR3 nucleotide sequence: TGTGCCAGCACCTCAAGGACAGGGTCCGGGGAGCTGTTTTTT. It is translated as CASTSRTGSGELFF. The complete variable domain, with remaining parts taken from reference TRBV5-4 and TRBJ2-2, reads ETGVTQSPTHLIKTRGQQVTLRCSSQSGHNTVSWYQQALGQGPQFIFQYYREEENGRGNFPPRFSGLQFPNYSSELNVNALELDDSALYLCASTSRTGSGELFFGEGSRLTVL.

This clone was seen once. The chain carries TRBV9 and TRBJ1-2, with D tentatively TRBD1 (5 bases). This CDR3 comprises 14 residues. Trimming took 4 bases from V and 8 from J, leaving 18 bases between them. Germline V CDR1 and CDR2: SGDLS, YYNGEE. The CDR3 DNA reads TGTGCCAGCAGCTCTGGTTTAGGGGTGGCGGGCTACACCTTC. Translating gives CASSSGLGVAGYTF.

This chain joins TRBV24-1 and TRBJ2-1; a weak D match, TRBD1 (6 bases). The germline V gene has CDR1 KGHDR and CDR2 SFDVKD. The CDR3 is 17 amino acids. Trimming took 4 bases from V and 4 from J, leaving 19 bases between them. CDR3 nucleotide sequence: TGTGCCACCAGTGACTCCCCTTTCGGGACACTTTACAATGAGCAGTTCTTC. Translated, it gives CATSDSPFGTLYNEQFF.

The V call is TRBV7-2, the J call TRBJ2-5; D might be TRBD2 (6 bases). The CDR3 totals 14 residues. The V end was cut by 5 bases, the J end by 5 bases, with 15 bases between. In germline, CDR1 is SGHTA, CDR2 FQGNSA. CDR3 sequence: CASSPGLSPETQYF. For the CDR3, the DNA is TGTGCCAGCAGCCCCGGACTATCCCCCGAGACCCAGTACTTC.

V is TRBV5-1 and J is TRBJ2-1, with 10 bases fitting TRBD1. Germline V gene data show CDR1 as SGHRS and CDR2 as YFSETQ. This CDR3 spans 15 amino acids. Germline trimming cut 0 bases from V and 4 bases from J; bases unmatched to any gene: 1. CDR3 nucleotides: TGCGCCAGCAGCTTGGGGGACAGGGGATACAATGAGCAGTTCTTC. Translated: CASSLGDRGYNEQFF.

V and J are TRBV30 and TRBJ1-3, with D uncertain. The CDR3 covers 12 residues. Germline V gene sequence: CDR1 GTSNPN, CDR2 SVGIG (reference sequence). Trimming pared 0 bases from V and 4 bases from J, leaving 4 bases between. Written as DNA, the CDR3 is TGTGCCTGGAGTGTCAGGGGAAACACCATATATTTT. Translated, it gives CAWSVRGNTIYF.

CDR3: CASSEYGRTSPLHF. The DNA for the CDR3 is TGTGCCAGCAGTGAATATGGGAGGACGTCACCCCTCCACTTT. The chain joins TRBV25-1 to TRBJ1-6; no definite D call. The V gene lost 0 bases and the J gene lost 10 bases, with 10 bases spanning the gap. CDR1 is MGHDK, CDR2 SYGVNS, per germline. The CDR3 totals 14 residues.

The chain links TRBV30 to TRBJ2-5; TRBD2 is a possible D gene (6 bases). CDR1 and CDR2 from the germline V gene are GTSNPN and SVGIG (reference sequence). The V end lost 4 bases, the J end lost 4 bases, and 16 bases lay between the germline ends. The CDR3 is 14 residues long. The chain's CDR3 is CAWNGGRVRETQYF. In DNA, the CDR3 is TGTGCCTGGAACGGGGGAAGGGTTAGAGAGACCCAGTACTTC.

V usage is TRBV9 and J usage is TRBJ2-3, with a tentative D call TRBD1 (6 bases). V was trimmed by 3 bases and J by 2 bases, leaving 13 bases between them. CDR3 length: 15 residues. Germline V lookup: CDR1 SGDLS, CDR2 YYNGEE. The CDR3 here is CASSAGTLNTDTQYF. The CDR3 coding sequence is TGTGCCAGCAGCGCCGGGACACTGAACACAGATACGCAGTATTTT.

V usage is TRBV10-2 and J usage is TRBJ1-6; 7 nucleotides match TRBD1. The ends lost 8 bases at V and 5 bases at J; junction bases unmatched: 3. The germline V gene encodes CDR1 WSHSY and CDR2 SAAADI. This CDR3 has 13 amino acids. The CDR3 sequence is CASSGTDNSPLHF. In DNA, the CDR3 is TGCGCCAGCTCCGGGACAGATAATTCACCCCTCCACTTT.

The CDR3 region is CASFKDRGETYNEQFF. In DNA, the CDR3 is TGTGCCAGCTTTAAAGACAGGGGGGAGACCTACAATGAGCAGTTCTTC. The gene calls are TRBV5-6 and TRBJ2-1, with 9 bases identical to TRBD1. J gave up 2 bases and V 7 bases, and 10 bases lay outside the gene matches. Germline V gene sequence: CDR1 SGHDT, CDR2 YYEEEE. The CDR3 is 16 amino acids.

CDR3 sequence reads: CASSLEGGISPLHF. The DNA of the CDR3 is TGTGCCAGCAGCTTAGAAGGCGGCATTTCACCCCTCCACTTT. The V gene is TRBV7-9, the J gene TRBJ1-6; D uncertain. In germline, CDR1 is SEHNR, CDR2 FQNEAQ (reference sequence). CDR3 size: 14 residues. V was pared by 1 base and J by 9 bases, with 10 bases between. The full variable domain, its missing parts supplied by reference TRBV7-9 and TRBJ1-6, is DTGVSQNPRHKITKRGQNVTFRCDPISEHNRLYWYRQTLGQGPEFLTYFQNEAQLEKSRLLSDRFSAERPKGSFSTLEIQRTEQGDSAMYLCASSLEGGISPLHFGNGTRLTVT.

This chain connects TRBV11-2 to TRBJ1-6; 10 nucleotides line up with TRBD1. The CDR3 is 14 amino acids. V lost 4 bases, J lost 11 bases, and 5 bases stayed unmatched. CDR1 is SGHAT, CDR2 FQNNGV, per germline. The CDR3 sequence: CASSSGQGIPPLHF. CDR3 DNA: TGTGCCAGCAGCTCGGGACAGGGGATTCCACCCCTCCACTTT.

For the CDR3, the DNA is TGTGCCAGCAGTTGGGGGCGGGGGGGCAAAAGCGATGAGCAGTTCTTC. This codes for CASSWGRGGKSDEQFF. The chain couples TRBV27 to TRBJ2-1, with 9 bases matching TRBD2. Looked up from germline, CDR1 is MNHEY and CDR2 is SMNVEV (reference sequence). V shed 4 bases, J shed 8 bases, and the junction held 12 bases outside the gene matches. The CDR3 length is 16 residues.

The chain joins TRBV11-2 to TRBJ2-4; the D gene is possibly TRBD1 (6 bases). Germline CDR1 and CDR2: SGHAT and FQNNGV. With 4 bases removed from V and 1 base from J, the gap between germline ends came to 11 bases. The CDR3 has 15 amino acids. The DNA of the CDR3 is TGTGCCAGCAGCTACTACAGGGAGGCCAAAAACATTCAGTACTTC. Translating it yields CASSYYREAKNIQYF.

This clone has more than one count but fewer than ten. V usage is TRBV11-3 and J usage is TRBJ1-2, with a weak D call TRBD1 (6 bases). The CDR3 covers 13 residues. The germline V and J ends were trimmed by 0 bases and 8 bases, with 10 bases remaining between them. Germline values: CDR1 SGHNT, CDR2 YENEEA. CDR3 DNA sequence: TGTGCCAGCAGCTTAGATCCACAGGGCGGCTACACCTTC. It encodes CASSLDPQGGYTF.

In the case of this clone: This sample includes further DNA sequences coding for the same CDR3. CDR3 nucleotide sequence: TGTGCCAGCTCCCCCAGGGGTGAAAAACTGTTTTTT. This translates into CASSPRGEKLFF. This chain uses TRBV6-5 with TRBJ1-4; tentative D call: TRBD1 (6 bases). V lost 8 bases to trimming and J lost 7 bases, with 11 bases between them. CDR3 length: 12 amino acids. Germline V gene data show CDR1 as MNHEY and CDR2 as SVGAGI.

The chain uses TRBV6-5 and TRBJ1-5; D not certain. CDR3 length: 12 amino acids. V was shortened by 7 bases and J by 4 bases, with 8 bases between the two germline ends. Germline CDR1 reads MNHEY; CDR2 reads SVGAGI. The CDR3 nucleotides are TGTGCCAGCACCACCCGGAATCAGCCCCAGCATTTT. Residues: CASTTRNQPQHF.

This clone was seen a few times. V gene TRBV10-3 combines with J gene TRBJ1-2; 12 bases are a match to TRBD1. CDR3 length equals 15 residues. With 8 bases clipped from V and 5 bases from J, the junction kept 9 bases outside the gene matches. The germline V gene encodes CDR1 ENHRY and CDR2 SYGVKD. The CDR3 protein is CAIGGQGATWYGYTF. The DNA of the CDR3 is TGTGCCATCGGGGGACAGGGGGCTACTTGGTATGGCTACACCTTC.

The sample holds a few counts of this clone. The V and J genes are TRBV30 and TRBJ1-1, with 7 nucleotides matching TRBD1. Looked up from germline, CDR1 is GTSNPN and CDR2 is SVGIG (reference sequence). CDR3 length: 13 amino acids. After removal of 4 bases from V and 5 bases from J, the junction contained 7 bases not matched to a gene. The CDR3 bases are TGTGCCTGGATTGACAGGGCAGCGACTGAAGCTTTCTTT. Translating gives CAWIDRAATEAFF.

The CDR3 here is CASSYRGGSYGYTF. The CDR3 DNA is TGTGCCAGCAGTTACCGCGGGGGGTCCTATGGCTACACCTTC. This chain joins TRBV5-4 and TRBJ1-2, with D possibly TRBD1 on 5 matching bases. The CDR3 has 14 residues. The germline V and J ends were trimmed by 5 bases and 4 bases, with 15 bases remaining between them. Per germline, CDR1 SGHNT and CDR2 YYREEE (reference sequence).

The chain employs TRBV7-9 and TRBJ1-3; 7 nucleotides match TRBD1. The CDR3 covers 14 residues. V trimming: 4 bases; J trimming: 5 bases; junction bases outside the gene matches: 5. CDR1 is SEHNR, CDR2 FQNEAQ, per germline (reference sequence). CDR3 amino acids: CASSSGTERNTIYF. The CDR3, as DNA: TGTGCCAGCAGCTCAGGGACAGAAAGAAACACCATATATTTT.

The rearrangement uses TRBV19 and TRBJ2-5; 8 bases fit TRBD1. Per the germline V gene, CDR1 is LNHDA and CDR2 is SQIVND (reference sequence). Trimming removed 11 bases from V and 2 bases from J; junction bases left unmatched: 4. CDR3 size: 12 residues. The CDR3 sequence: CARDRGQETQYF. CDR3 in DNA: TGTGCCCGCGACAGGGGACAAGAGACCCAGTACTTC.

V is TRBV7-6 and J is TRBJ1-2, with unresolved D. CDR3 length: 14 residues. V dropped 5 bases and J dropped 1 base, with 11 bases sitting between them. The germline V gene has CDR1 SGHVS and CDR2 FNYEAQ. The CDR3 spells CASSTGRDNYGYTF. CDR3 coding DNA: TGTGCCAGCAGCACCGGACGGGATAACTATGGCTACACCTTC. Using reference TRBV7-6 and TRBJ1-2 for the parts outside the CDR3, the full variable domain is GAGVSQSPRYKVTKRGQDVALRCDPISGHVSLYWYRQALGQGPEFLTYFNYEAQQDKSGLPNDRFSAERPEGSISTLTIQRTEQRDSAMYRCASSTGRDNYGYTFGSGTRLTVV.

The table lists this clone with a count of one. The chain carries TRBV5-1 and TRBJ2-1; a weak D match, TRBD2 (5 bases). Germline V lookup: CDR1 SGHRS, CDR2 YFSETQ. CDR3 length: 13 residues. Between the trimmed V and J ends, which lost 7 bases and 2 bases, there was a span of 10 bases. The CDR3 loop reads CASAQRTYNEQFF. In DNA, the CDR3 is TGCGCCAGCGCCCAGCGGACCTACAATGAGCAGTTCTTC.